Listed below are T cell receptor beta chains from one sample, sequenced in a study of circulating CD8 cells and anti-PD-1 response in melanoma. TCRdb reprocessed the reads via MiXCR and lists one record per CDR3 protein. Among some 500 distinct CDR3 sequences listed, approximately 6.7% were seen once. Material: CD8+ T cells from PBMCs, obtained at baseline or after one month of anti-PD-1 therapy (not recorded which). The receptors shown here come from a human donor with melanoma. Each CDR3 is given with its conserved first and last residue. Fields, in order: clone size, V gene, D gene, J gene, CDR3 DNA, CDR3 protein. A D gene is named only where the DNA matches it firmly. The size entry gives once, few, many or a size class.

large	TRBV19	TRBD1	TRBJ1-2	TGTGCCAGTAGTATGCAACAGGGGACCTATGGCTACACCTTC	CASSMQQGTYGYTF
large	TRBV5-6	.	TRBJ1-5	TGTGCCAGCAGCTCCCTTAATCAGCCCCAGCATTTT	CASSSLNQPQHF
large	TRBV11-2	TRBD1	TRBJ2-7	TGTGCCAGCACCCTCCAGGGGGCAAGAAACGAGCAGTACTTC	CASTLQGARNEQYF
large	TRBV2	TRBD1	TRBJ1-2	TGTGCCAGCAGTGGCCCTGGAGGGGGCCCGGAACAACCTTTTTATGGCTACACCTTC	CASSGPGGGPEQPFYGYTF
large	TRBV7-2	.	TRBJ1-3	TGTGCCAGCAGCTTTGGACAGGGAAACACCATATATTTT	CASSFGQGNTIYF
medium-sized	TRBV28	.	TRBJ2-7	TGTGCCAGCAGTTTGGATGATATCTACGAGCAGTACTTC	CASSLDDIYEQYF
medium-sized	TRBV14	.	TRBJ2-7	TGTGCCAGCAGCCTTTGGACAAATCCGTACGAGCAGTACTTC	CASSLWTNPYEQYF
medium-sized	TRBV12-3/TRBV12-4	.	TRBJ2-1	TGTGCCAGCAACTCGGGCCGGCGGTCCTACAATGAGCAGTTCTTC	CASNSGRRSYNEQFF
medium-sized	TRBV4-1	TRBD2	TRBJ2-3	TGCGCCAGCAGCCAAAGGGGTCCTCTTACGGGGGGGCACGATACGCAGTATTTT	CASSQRGPLTGGHDTQYF
medium-sized	TRBV29-1	TRBD2	TRBJ2-1	TGCAGCGTCGTCCTGCCGGGGGGGCCCAATGAGCAGTTCTTC	CSVVLPGGPNEQFF
large	TRBV25-1	.	TRBJ2-5	TGTGCCAGCAGTAGGCCGCTCCTCGAGACCCAGTACTTC	CASSRPLLETQYF
large	TRBV19	TRBD1	TRBJ2-7	TGTGCCAGTAGTCTGACAGGGGGCATCTACGAGCAGTACTTC	CASSLTGGIYEQYF
large	TRBV25-1	.	TRBJ2-7	TGTGCCAGCAGTGATGGGTACGAGCAGTACTTC	CASSDGYEQYF
hyperexpanded	TRBV2	TRBD1	TRBJ2-1	TGTGCCAGCGCGACAGGGGGATCCTACAATGAGCAGTTCTTC	CASATGGSYNEQFF
large	TRBV28	.	TRBJ2-7	TGTGCCAGCAGTAGCCGGAGGTACGAGCAGTACTTC	CASSSRRYEQYF
large	TRBV21-1	.	TRBJ2-2	TGTGCCAGCAGCAAGCCGAAAGGGCCCACCCAAGACACCGGGGAGCTGTTTTTT	CASSKPKGPTQDTGELFF
large	TRBV2	TRBD1	TRBJ2-7	TGTGCCAGCAGTGGGGGGACAGGGGGCTACGAGCAGTACTTC	CASSGGTGGYEQYF
medium-sized	TRBV11-2	.	TRBJ2-7	TGTGCCAGCAGCTTAGGGGGGACATATTCCTACGAGCAGTACTTC	CASSLGGTYSYEQYF